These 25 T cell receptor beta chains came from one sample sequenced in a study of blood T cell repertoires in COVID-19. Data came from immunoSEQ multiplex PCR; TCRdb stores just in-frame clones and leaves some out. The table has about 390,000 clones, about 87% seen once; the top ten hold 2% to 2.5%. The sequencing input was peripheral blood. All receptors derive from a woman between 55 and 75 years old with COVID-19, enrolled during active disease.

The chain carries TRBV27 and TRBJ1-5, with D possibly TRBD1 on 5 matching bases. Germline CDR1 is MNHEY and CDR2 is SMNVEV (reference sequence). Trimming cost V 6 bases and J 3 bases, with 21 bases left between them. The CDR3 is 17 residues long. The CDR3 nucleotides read TGTGCCAGCAGGCGTAAGTCCCAGGGCGTCGACAATCAGCCCCAGCATTTT. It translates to CASRRKSQGVDNQPQHF.

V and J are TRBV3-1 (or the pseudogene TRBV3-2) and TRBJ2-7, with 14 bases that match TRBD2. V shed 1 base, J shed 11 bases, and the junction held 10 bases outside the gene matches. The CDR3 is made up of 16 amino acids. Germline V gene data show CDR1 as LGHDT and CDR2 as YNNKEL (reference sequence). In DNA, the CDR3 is TGTGCCAGCAGCCAAGGATTGGGACTAGCGGGGGTGGGAAAGTACTTC. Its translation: CASSQGLGLAGVGKYF.

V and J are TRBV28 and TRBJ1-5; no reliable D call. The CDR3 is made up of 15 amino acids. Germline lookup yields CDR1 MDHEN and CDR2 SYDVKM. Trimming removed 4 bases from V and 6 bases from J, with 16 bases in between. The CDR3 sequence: CASSSPPKNGQPQHF. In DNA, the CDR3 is TGTGCCAGCAGTTCCCCCCCCAAGAACGGTCAGCCCCAGCATTTT.

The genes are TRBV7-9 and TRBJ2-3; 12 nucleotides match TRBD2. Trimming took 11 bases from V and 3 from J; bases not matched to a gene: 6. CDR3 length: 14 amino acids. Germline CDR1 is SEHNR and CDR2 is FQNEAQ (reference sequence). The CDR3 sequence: CAESLAGGTDTQYF. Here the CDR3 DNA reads TGTGCCGAATCACTAGCGGGGGGAACAGATACGCAGTATTTT. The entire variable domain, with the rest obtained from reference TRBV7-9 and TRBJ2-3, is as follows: DTGVSQNPRHKITKRGQNVTFRCDPISEHNRLYWYRQTLGQGPEFLTYFQNEAQLEKSRLLSDRFSAERPKGSFSTLEIQRTEQGDSAMYLCAESLAGGTDTQYFGPGTRLTVL.

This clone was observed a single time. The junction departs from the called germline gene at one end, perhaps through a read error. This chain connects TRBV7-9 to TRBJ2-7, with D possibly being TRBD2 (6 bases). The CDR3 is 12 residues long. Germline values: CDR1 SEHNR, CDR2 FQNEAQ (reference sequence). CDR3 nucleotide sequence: TGTGCCAGCAGCTTAGGTCCGGCGGGAAGGGACTTC. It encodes CASSLGPAGRDF.

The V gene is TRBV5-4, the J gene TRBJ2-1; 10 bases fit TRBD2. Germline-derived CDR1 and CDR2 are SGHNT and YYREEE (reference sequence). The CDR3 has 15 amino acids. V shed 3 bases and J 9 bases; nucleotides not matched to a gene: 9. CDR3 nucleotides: TGTGCCAGCAGCTACGAGCGGGGGGGCCAGGGTGAGCAGTTCTTC. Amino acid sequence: CASSYERGGQGEQFF. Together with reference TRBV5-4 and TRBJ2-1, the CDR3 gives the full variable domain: ETGVTQSPTHLIKTRGQQVTLRCSSQSGHNTVSWYQQALGQGPQFIFQYYREEENGRGNFPPRFSGLQFPNYSSELNVNALELDDSALYLCASSYERGGQGEQFFGPGTRLTVL.

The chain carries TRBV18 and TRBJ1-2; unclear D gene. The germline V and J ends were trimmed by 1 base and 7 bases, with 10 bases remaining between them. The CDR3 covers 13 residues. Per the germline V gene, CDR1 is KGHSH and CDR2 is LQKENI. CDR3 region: CASSPLLEGGYTF. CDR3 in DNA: TGTGCCAGCTCACCACTCTTGGAGGGTGGCTACACCTTC.

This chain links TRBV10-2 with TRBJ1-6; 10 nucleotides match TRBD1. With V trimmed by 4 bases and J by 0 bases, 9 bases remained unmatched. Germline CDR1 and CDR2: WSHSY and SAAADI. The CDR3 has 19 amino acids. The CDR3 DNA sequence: TGCGCCAGCAGTGTTGGAGGACAGGGGGTTTCCTCCTATAATTCACCCCTCCACTTT. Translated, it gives CASSVGGQGVSSYNSPLHF.

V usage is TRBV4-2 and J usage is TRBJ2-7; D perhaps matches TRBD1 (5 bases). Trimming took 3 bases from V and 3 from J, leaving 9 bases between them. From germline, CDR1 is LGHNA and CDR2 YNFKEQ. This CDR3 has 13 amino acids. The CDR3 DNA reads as TGTGCCAGCAGCCAGGACACTCGCTACGAGCAGTACTTC. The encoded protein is CASSQDTRYEQYF.

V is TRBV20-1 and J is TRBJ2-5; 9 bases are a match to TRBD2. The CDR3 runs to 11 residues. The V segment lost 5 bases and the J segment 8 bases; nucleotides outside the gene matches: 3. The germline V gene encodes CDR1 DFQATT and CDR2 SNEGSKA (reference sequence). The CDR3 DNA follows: TGCAGTGCTGTTAGCGGGGGTACCCAGTACTTC. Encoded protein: CSAVSGGTQYF.

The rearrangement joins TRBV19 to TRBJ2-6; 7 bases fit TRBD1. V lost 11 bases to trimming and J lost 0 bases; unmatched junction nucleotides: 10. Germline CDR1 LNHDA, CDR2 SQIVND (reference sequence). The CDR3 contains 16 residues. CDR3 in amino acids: CAPQTGASSGANVLTF. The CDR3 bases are TGTGCCCCTCAAACAGGGGCCAGCTCTGGGGCCAACGTCCTGACTTTC.

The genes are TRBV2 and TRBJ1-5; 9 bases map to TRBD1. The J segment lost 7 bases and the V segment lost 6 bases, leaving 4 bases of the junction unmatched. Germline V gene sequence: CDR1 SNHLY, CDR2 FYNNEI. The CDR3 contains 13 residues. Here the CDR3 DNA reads TGTGCCAGCAGCCGGGACAGGGTACAGCCCCAGCATTTT. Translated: CASSRDRVQPQHF.

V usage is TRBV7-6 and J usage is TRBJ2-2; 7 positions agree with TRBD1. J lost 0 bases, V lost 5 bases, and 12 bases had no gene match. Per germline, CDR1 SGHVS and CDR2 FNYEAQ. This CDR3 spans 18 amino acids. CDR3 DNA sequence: TGTGCCAGCAGCGGACCGGCTCGGGACAGAACGAACACCGGGGAGCTGTTTTTT. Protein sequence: CASSGPARDRTNTGELFF.

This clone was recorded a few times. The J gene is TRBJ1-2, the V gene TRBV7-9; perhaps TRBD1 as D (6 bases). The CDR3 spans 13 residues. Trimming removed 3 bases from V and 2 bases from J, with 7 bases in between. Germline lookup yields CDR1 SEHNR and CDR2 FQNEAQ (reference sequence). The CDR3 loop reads CASSFTGNYGYTF. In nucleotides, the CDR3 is TGTGCCAGCAGCTTTACAGGGAACTATGGCTACACCTTC.

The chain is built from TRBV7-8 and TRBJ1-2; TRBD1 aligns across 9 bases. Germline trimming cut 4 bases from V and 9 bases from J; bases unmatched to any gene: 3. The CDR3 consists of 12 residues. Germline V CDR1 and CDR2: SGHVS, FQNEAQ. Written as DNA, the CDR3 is TGTGCCAGCAGCTGGGACAGGGCTAGCTACACCTTC. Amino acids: CASSWDRASYTF.

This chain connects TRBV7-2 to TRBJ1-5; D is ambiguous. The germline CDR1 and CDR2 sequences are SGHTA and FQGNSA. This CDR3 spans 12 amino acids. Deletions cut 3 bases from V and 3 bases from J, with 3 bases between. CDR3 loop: CASSFHNQPQHF. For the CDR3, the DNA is TGTGCCAGCAGCTTTCACAATCAGCCCCAGCATTTT.

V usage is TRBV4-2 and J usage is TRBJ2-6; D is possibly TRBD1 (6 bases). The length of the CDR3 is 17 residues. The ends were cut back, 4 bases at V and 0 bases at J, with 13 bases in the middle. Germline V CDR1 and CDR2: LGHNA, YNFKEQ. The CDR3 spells CASSLNRDLSGANVLTF. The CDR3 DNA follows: TGTGCCAGCAGCCTCAACAGGGATCTCTCTGGGGCCAACGTCCTGACTTTC.

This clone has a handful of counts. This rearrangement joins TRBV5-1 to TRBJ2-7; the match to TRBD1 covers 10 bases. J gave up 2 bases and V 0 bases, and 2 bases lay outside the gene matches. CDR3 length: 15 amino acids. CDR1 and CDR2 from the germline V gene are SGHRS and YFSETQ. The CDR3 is CASSLGGQGTYEQYF. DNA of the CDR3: TGCGCCAGCAGCTTGGGGGGACAGGGGACCTACGAGCAGTACTTC.

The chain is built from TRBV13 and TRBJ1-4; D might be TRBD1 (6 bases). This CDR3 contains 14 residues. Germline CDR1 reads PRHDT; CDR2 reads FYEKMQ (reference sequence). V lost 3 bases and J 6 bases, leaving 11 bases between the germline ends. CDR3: CASSLVSGDEKLFF. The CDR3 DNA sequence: TGTGCCAGCAGCTTGGTGTCAGGGGATGAAAAACTGTTTTTT.

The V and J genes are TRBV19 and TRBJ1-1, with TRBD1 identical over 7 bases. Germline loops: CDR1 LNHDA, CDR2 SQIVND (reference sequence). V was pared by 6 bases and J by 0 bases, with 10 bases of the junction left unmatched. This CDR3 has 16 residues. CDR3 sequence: CASSLNRGKLNTEAFF. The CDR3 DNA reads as TGTGCCAGTAGCTTAAACAGGGGAAAGTTGAACACTGAAGCTTTCTTT.

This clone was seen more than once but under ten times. As DNA, the CDR3 is TGTGCCAGCAGCCAAGGCAGGCAGTTTTACGAGCAGTACTTC. This gives the protein CASSQGRQFYEQYF. The chain has TRBV4-2 and TRBJ2-7, with no clear D. This CDR3 comprises 14 residues. Germline V gene lookup returns CDR1 LGHNA and CDR2 YNFKEQ. The V and J ends lost 1 base and 4 bases respectively, with 11 bases between them.

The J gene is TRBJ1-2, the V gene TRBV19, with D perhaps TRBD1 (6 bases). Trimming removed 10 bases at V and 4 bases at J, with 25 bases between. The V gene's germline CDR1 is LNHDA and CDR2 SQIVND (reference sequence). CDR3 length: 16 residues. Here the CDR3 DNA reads TGTGCCACCCGGCAAGTGGACAGCCTAGGCAGCTATGGCTACACCTTC. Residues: CATRQVDSLGSYGYTF.

CDR3 region: CASQGANNSPLHF. CDR3 coding DNA: TGTGCCAGCCAGGGGGCGAATAATTCACCCCTCCACTTT. V and J are TRBV12-3 or TRBV12-4 and TRBJ1-6; TRBD1 aligns across 8 bases. V lost 8 bases, J lost 5 bases, and 2 bases stayed unmatched. The CDR3 spans 13 residues.

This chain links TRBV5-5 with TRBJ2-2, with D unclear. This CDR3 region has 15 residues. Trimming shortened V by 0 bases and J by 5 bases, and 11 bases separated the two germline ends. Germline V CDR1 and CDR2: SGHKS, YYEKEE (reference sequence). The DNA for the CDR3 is TGTGCCAGCAGCTTGGTGCCACAGCCTACCGGGGAGCTGTTTTTT. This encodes CASSLVPQPTGELFF.

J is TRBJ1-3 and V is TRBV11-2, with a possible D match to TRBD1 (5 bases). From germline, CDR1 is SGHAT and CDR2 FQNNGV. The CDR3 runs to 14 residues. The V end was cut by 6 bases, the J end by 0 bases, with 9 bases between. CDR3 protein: CASSMGGSGNTIYF. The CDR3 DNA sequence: TGTGCCAGCAGTATGGGGGGCTCTGGAAACACCATATATTTT.